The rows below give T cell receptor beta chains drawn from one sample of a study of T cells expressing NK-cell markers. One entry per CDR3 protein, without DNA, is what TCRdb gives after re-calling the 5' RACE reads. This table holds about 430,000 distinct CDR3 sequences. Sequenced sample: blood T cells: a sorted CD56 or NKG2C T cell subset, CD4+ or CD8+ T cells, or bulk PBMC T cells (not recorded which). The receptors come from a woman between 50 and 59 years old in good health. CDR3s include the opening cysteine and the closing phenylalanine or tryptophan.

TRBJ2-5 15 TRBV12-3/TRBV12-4 CASSSQQQYQETQYF
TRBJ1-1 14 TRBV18 CASSPPTGNTEAFF
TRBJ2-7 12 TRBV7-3 CASSREGYEQYF
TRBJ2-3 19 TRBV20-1 CSAARLAGGSSLSADTQYF
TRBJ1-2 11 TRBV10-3 CAISEDGGYTF
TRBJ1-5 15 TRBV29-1 CSVEEAGTGDQPQHF
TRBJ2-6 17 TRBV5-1 CASSLALASSGANVLTF
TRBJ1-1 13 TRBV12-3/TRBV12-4 CASSLPGGTEAFF
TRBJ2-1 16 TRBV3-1 CASSQKTGTGSREQFF
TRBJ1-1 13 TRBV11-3 CASSRTVSNEAFF
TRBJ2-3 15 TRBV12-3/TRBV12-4 CASTPGQGQTDTQYF
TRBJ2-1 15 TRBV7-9 CASSLVGAELDEQFF
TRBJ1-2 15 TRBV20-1 CSARDRIKGAGGYTF
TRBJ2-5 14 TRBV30 CAWGNGGSGETQYF
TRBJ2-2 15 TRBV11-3 CASSQPGAQRGELFF
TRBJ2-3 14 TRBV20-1 CSAVDRGPPDTQYF
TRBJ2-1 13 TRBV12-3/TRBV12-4 CASTRDRRGEQFF
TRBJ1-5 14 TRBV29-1 CSVGGTGLNQPQHF
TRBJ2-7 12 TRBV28 CASTEYGYEQYF
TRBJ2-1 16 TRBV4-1 CASSQTGTGSSNEQFF
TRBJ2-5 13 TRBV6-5 CASSTRTGETQYF
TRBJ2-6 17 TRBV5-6 CASTLMGRASGANVLTF
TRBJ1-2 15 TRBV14 CASSHANRVVYGYTF
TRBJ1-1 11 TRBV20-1 CSALWQRLAFF
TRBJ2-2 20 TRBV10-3 CAMQGRSTGVTTPNTGELFF
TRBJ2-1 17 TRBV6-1 CASSEPSQGTRYNEQFF
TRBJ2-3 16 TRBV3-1 CASSQERNLGTDTQYF
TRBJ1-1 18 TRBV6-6 CASSYPGSGGPMNTEAFF
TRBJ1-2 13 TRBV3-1 CASSQVQNYGYTF
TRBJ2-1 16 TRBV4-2 CASSQVLAGGGNEQFF
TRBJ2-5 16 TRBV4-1 CASSQDMTRSRETQYF
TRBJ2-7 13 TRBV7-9 CASSGQGKYEQYF
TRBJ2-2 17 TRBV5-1 CASSPIGLAGGPGELFF
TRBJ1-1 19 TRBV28 CASSHASIRDRALGTEAFF
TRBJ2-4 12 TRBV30 CAWSHRGTIQYF
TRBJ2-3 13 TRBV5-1 CASSLTSENTQYF
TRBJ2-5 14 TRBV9 CASSRPGTGGRQYF
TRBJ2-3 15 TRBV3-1 CASSQARGTKDTQYF
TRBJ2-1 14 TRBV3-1 CASRRAGVSNEQFF
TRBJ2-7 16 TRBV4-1 CASSLIAGITSIEQYF
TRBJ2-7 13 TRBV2 CASRQGGTYEQYF
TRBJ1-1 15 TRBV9 CASSVALGKGAEAFF
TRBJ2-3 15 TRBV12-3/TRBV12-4 CASGGIAGVQDTQYF
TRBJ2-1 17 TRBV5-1 CASSYAGAGSSYNEQFF
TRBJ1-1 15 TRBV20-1 CSASLGGLLNTEAFF
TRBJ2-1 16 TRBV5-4 CASSEGSTSPDNEQFF
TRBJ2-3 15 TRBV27 CASSLRTSATDTQYF
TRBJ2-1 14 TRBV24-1 CATSLAGSNNEQFF
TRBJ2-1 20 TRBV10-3 CAISALLGTSGAGKYNEQFF
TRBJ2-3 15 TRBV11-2 CASRLSGQGSDTQYF
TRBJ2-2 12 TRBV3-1 CAAGPRGGELFF
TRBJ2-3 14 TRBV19 CASLSTGRTDTQYF
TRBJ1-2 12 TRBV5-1 CASSLTDYGYTF
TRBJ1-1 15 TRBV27 CASSLRGGRNTEAFF
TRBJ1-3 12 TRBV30 CAWSVLGNTIYF
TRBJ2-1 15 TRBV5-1 CASSLAQGATNEQFF
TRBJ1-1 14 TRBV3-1 CASSQESWTGEAFF